This entry is about one T cell receptor (beta chain). Its antigen is currently unknown. This entry comes from a study of OX40 agonist ivuxolimab in advanced cancers. Study-level background: Partial response was recorded in three patients: one hepatocellular carcinoma and two cutaneous melanoma cases.

The study, taken as a whole, reports: Expanded peripheral T cell antigen specificity was not determined. More expanded clones were seen, on average, in CD8+ T cells than in CD4+.

Here immunoSEQ multiplex PCR was the method, and the copy in TCRdb shows in-frame clones only, minus some. The sample consists of tens of thousands of clones, over 85% of them appearing once. This CDR3 comprises 20 residues. Trimming pared 2 bases from V and 0 bases from J, leaving 25 bases between. Germline CDR1 SGHRS, CDR2 YFSETQ. This material consisted of CD4+ or CD8+ T cells sorted from blood, taken in a trial of the OX40 agonist ivuxolimab. This clonotype was obtained from an adult with an advanced solid tumor such as melanoma, head and neck, liver or kidney cancer. J is TRBJ2-3 and V is TRBV5-1; maybe TRBD1 (6 bases). The CDR3 nucleotides read TGCGCCAGCAGCTTTGGAAGGGAGACAGGAGACAGCTGGAGCACAGATACGCAGTATTTT. Its translation: CASSFGRETGDSWSTDTQYF.